This T cell receptor beta chain stems from a study of T cell responses to AZD1222 COVID-19 vaccine. Findings of the study overall: Repertoires were obtained only post-peak T cell response. Regions 160-218 and 743-854 dominated among vaccine-associated CD4 TCRs spanning spike. Only a handful of AZD1222 recipients were seropositive at baseline.

The germline gives CDR1 SNHLY, CDR2 FYNNEI. The CDR3 is made up of 16 amino acids. Unmatched junction bases numbered 12, after V lost 6 bases and J lost 7 bases. This clone has only a few counts. What it recognizes is unknown. Profiling relied on immunoSEQ multiplex PCR, and the TCRdb table lists in-frame clones only, not all of them. The sample lists more than 95,000 clones, over 90% occurring once. Here the sequenced sample was peripheral blood, taken on day 0 of AZD1222 vaccination. The sequence was obtained from an adult in good health. The V and J genes are TRBV2 and TRBJ2-2; 9 nucleotides agree with TRBD2. DNA of the CDR3: TGTGCCAGCAGGCCGGGACTAGCTCACCCCGGCGGGGAGCTGTTTTTT. Its protein product is CASRPGLAHPGGELFF.